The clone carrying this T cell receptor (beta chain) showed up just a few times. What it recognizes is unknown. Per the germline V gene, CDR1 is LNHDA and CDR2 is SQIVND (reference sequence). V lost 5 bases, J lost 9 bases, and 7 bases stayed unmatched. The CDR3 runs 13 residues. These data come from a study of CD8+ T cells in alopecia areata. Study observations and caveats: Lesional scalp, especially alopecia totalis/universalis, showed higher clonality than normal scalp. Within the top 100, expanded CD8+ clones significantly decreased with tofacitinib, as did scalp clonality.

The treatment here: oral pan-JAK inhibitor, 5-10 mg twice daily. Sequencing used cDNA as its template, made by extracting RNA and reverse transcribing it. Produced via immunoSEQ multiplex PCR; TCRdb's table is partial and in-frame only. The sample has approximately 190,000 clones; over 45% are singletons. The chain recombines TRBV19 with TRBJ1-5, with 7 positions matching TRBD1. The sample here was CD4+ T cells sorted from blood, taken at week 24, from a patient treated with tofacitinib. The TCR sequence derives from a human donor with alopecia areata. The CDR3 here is CASSSTGRRPQHF. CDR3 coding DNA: TGTGCCAGTAGTTCGACAGGGAGGCGGCCCCAGCATTTT.